Each of the 4 T cell receptor beta chains below was sequenced from the same sample in a study of cytomegalovirus exposure and HLA in healthy donors. A multiplex PCR was run with 60 Vbeta primers and 13 Jbeta primers. Some clones are missing from TCRdb's copy, which holds only in-frame ones; the method was immunoSEQ multiplex PCR. The sample is made up of around 30,000 clones, and the top ten hold over 0.55% of it. The sample comprised PBMCs. Receptor source: a man in his thirties or forties in good health and CMV-seronegative.

V and J are TRBV7-8 and TRBJ1-1; no definite D call. Germline CDR1 reads SGHVS; CDR2 reads FQNEAQ. The length of the CDR3 is 16 residues. The V gene lost 0 bases and the J gene lost 4 bases, with 15 bases spanning the gap. CDR3 residues: CASSLAGPGSTTEAFF. Here the CDR3 DNA reads TGTGCCAGCAGCTTAGCGGGTCCGGGAAGTACCACTGAAGCTTTCTTT.

The V gene is TRBV19, the J gene TRBJ2-7; TRBD1 is a possible D gene (5 bases). From germline, CDR1 is LNHDA and CDR2 SQIVND (reference sequence). V lost 6 bases, J lost 2 bases, and 17 bases lay in between. The CDR3 consists of 15 residues. The CDR3: CASSPPGRATYEQYF. DNA of the CDR3: TGTGCCAGTAGCCCTCCGGGCAGGGCTACCTACGAGCAGTACTTC. The variable domain in full, with the rest retrieved from reference TRBV19 and TRBJ2-7, is DGGITQSPKYLFRKEGQNVTLSCEQNLNHDAMYWYRQDPGQGLRLIYYSQIVNDFQKGDIAEGYSVSREKKESFPLTVTSAQKNPTAFYLCASSPPGRATYEQYFGPGTRLTVT.

The rearrangement links TRBV25-1 to TRBJ1-5; 9 bases align to TRBD1. The germline V gene encodes CDR1 MGHDK and CDR2 SYGVNS. The ends lost 1 base at V and 6 bases at J; junction bases unmatched: 4. This CDR3 is built from 15 residues. The DNA of the CDR3 is TGTGCCAGCAGTGAATCGACAGGGGGTATTCAGCCCCAGCATTTT. It specifies CASSESTGGIQPQHF. The complete variable domain, with remaining parts taken from reference TRBV25-1 and TRBJ1-5, reads EADIYQTPRYLVIGTGKKITLECSQTMGHDKMYWYQQDPGMELHLIHYSYGVNSTEKGDLSSESTVSRIRTEHFPLTLESARPSHTSQYLCASSESTGGIQPQHFGDGTRLSIL.

On this clone itself: Other nucleotide sequences from this sample produce the same CDR3. CDR3 sequence: CASSVTGGSGNTIYF. In nucleotides, the CDR3 is TGTGCCAGCAGTGTAACAGGGGGCTCTGGAAACACCATATATTTT. The chain joins TRBV6-5 to TRBJ1-3; 8 bases map to TRBD1. Germline V gene sequence: CDR1 MNHEY, CDR2 SVGAGI. The CDR3 has 15 residues. V trimming: 5 bases; J trimming: 0 bases; junction bases outside the gene matches: 3.